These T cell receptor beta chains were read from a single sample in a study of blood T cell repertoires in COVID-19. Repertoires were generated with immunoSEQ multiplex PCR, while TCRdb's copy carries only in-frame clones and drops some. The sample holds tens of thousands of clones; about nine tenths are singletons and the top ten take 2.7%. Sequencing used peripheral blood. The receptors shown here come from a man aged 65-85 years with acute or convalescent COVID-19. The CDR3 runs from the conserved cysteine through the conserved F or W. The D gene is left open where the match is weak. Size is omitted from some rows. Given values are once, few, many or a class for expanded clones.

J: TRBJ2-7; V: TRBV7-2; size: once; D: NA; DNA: TGTGCCAGCAGCTTAGTGGCAGGGTGGGGTAGGAACTACGAGCAGTACTTC; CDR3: CASSLVAGWGRNYEQYF
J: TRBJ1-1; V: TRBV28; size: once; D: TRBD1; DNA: TGTGCCAGCAGTCCCGGGGGACAGGGGAGTAGCACTGAAGCTTTCTTT; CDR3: CASSPGGQGSSTEAFF
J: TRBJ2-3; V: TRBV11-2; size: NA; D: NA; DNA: TGTGCCAGCAGCTTGGGACTGCGAAGCGATACGCAGTATTTT; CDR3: CASSLGLRSDTQYF
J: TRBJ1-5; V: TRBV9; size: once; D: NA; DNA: TGTGCCAGCAGCGTAGGGCAGGGGTTTGATCAGCCCCAGCATTTT; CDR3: CASSVGQGFDQPQHF
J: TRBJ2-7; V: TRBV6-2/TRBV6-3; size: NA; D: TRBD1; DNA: TGTGCCAGCAGTTACAGGCCAGGGGGCTACGAGCAGTACTTC; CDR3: CASSYRPGGYEQYF
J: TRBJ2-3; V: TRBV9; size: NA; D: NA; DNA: TGTGCCAGCAGCGCCGGGTCCCCCGAGGATACGCAGTATTTT; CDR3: CASSAGSPEDTQYF
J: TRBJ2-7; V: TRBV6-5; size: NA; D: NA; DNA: TGTGCCAGCAGGGGGCCCGGGGGCTACGAGCAGTACTTC; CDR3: CASRGPGGYEQYF
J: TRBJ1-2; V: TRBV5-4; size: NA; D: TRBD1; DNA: TGTGCCAGCAGCCCAACAGGGGGAGACTATGGCTACACCTTC; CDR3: CASSPTGGDYGYTF
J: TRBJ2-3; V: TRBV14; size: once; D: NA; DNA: TGTGCCAGCAGCCATCGAGCGTCTCCTTACACAGATACGCAGTATTTT; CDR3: CASSHRASPYTDTQYF
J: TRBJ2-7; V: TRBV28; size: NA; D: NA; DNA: TGTGCCAGCAGTGCGACCCCCCCGAAGGGGTTAGGGGAGCAGTACTTC; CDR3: CASSATPPKGLGEQYF
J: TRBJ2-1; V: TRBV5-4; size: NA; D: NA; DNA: TGTGCCAGCACCCTGGAGGGGACCCCCTACAATGAGCAGTTCTTC; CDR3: CASTLEGTPYNEQFF
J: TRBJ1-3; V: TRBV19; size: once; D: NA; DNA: TGTGCCAGTAGTATTAGGACCTCGCGGAGGAACACCATATATTTT; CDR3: CASSIRTSRRNTIYF
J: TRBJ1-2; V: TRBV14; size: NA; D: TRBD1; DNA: TGTGCCAGCAGCCAATCAGAGGACAGGGAAGGTGTGGGCTATGGCTACACCTTC; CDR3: CASSQSEDREGVGYGYTF
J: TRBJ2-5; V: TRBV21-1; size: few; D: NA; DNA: TGTGCCAGCAGCGAGGCAAGCGACCCTAGCGCCCAAGAGACCCAGTACTTC; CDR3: CASSEASDPSAQETQYF
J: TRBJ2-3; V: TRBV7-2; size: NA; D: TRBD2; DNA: TGTGCCAGCAGCGAGGCCGGGGGGAGCGGGAGGTTTGGCACAGATACGCAGTATTTT; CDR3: CASSEAGGSGRFGTDTQYF
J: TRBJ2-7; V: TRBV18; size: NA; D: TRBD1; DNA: TGTGCCAGCTCTGGGACAGGGTCGTACGAGCAGTACTTC; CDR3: CASSGTGSYEQYF
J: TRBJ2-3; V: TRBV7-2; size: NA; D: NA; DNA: TGTGCCAGCAGTCGGGGACTTCAGGGCTTAGATACGCAGTATTTT; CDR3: CASSRGLQGLDTQYF
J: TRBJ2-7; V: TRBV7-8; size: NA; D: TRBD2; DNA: TGTGCCAGCAGCCTCGAGCGGGGCGTAGCCTACGAGCAGTACTTC; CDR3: CASSLERGVAYEQYF
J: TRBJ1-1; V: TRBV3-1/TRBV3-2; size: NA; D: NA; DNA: TGTGCCAGCAGCCTGAGGGGCGGGGTGAACACTGAAGCTTTCTTT; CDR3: CASSLRGGVNTEAFF